The 23 T cell receptor beta chains below all came from one sample that was sequenced in a study of blood T cell repertoires in COVID-19 (dated by TCRdb to 2018 to 2020). Receptors were amplified or captured by the immunoSEQ multiplex PCR assay. TCRdb took this table from immuneACCESS and kept in-frame rearrangements with V and J called. Such tables lack part of the clones; where checked against another copy, unresolved V genes explain under half of the gap, and the rest is unexplained. The sample records 70,000 to 90,000 clones, approximately 78% of which are singletons. Jointly, the top ten make up 15% to 20% of the sample. Sequencing input: peripheral blood. The receptor set was obtained from a woman aged 60-75 years with acute or convalescent COVID-19.

The chain combines TRBV9 with TRBJ2-3; D is ambiguous. This CDR3 has 14 residues. Germline loops: CDR1 SGDLS, CDR2 YYNGEE. With 4 bases removed from V and 4 bases from J, the gap between germline ends came to 13 bases. CDR3 amino acids: CASSPYPESDTQYF. The CDR3, as DNA: TGTGCCAGCAGCCCATATCCCGAGTCAGATACGCAGTATTTT.

V and J are TRBV12-5 and TRBJ2-3; tentative D call: TRBD2 (6 bases). CDR1 is LGHNT and CDR2 is FRNRAP in the germline V gene. The CDR3 runs 18 residues. V shed 2 bases and J shed 2 bases, with 20 bases lying between them. The CDR3, as DNA: TGTGCTAGTGGTTTGCCTCTCCCCGTAGCGGCATACACAGATACGCAGTATTTT. Its protein is CASGLPLPVAAYTDTQYF.

The rearrangement uses TRBV6-2 or TRBV6-3 and TRBJ1-2, with 8 bases lining up with TRBD1. Germline CDR1 MNHEY, CDR2 SVGEGT. The length of the CDR3 is 15 residues. V lost 5 bases, J lost 4 bases, and 9 bases stayed unmatched. The CDR3 loop is CASSDTGGAGYGYTF. CDR3 nucleotide sequence: TGTGCCAGCAGTGACACAGGGGGAGCTGGCTATGGCTACACCTTC.

The sample holds one count of this clone. The same CDR3 also results from other DNA sequences found in this sample. The genes are TRBV4-3 and TRBJ1-1, with D uncertain. V dropped 1 base and J dropped 1 base, with 7 bases sitting between them. Germline V lookup: CDR1 LGHNA, CDR2 YSLEER. The length of the CDR3 is 14 residues. The CDR3 region has the DNA TGCGCCAGCAGCCAAGGTCGTCGGAACACTGAAGCTTTCTTT. Amino acids: CASSQGRRNTEAFF.

The chain employs TRBV27 and TRBJ1-5, with D tentatively TRBD1 (5 bases). The CDR3 is 16 residues long. V was pared by 2 bases and J by 3 bases, with 14 bases between. Germline V gene lookup returns CDR1 MNHEY and CDR2 SMNVEV (reference sequence). As DNA, the CDR3 is TGTGCCAGCAGTTTAGGCCAGGGTTCCCACAATCAGCCCCAGCATTTT. Translating gives CASSLGQGSHNQPQHF.

V is TRBV30 and J is TRBJ1-6, with TRBD1 matching over 9 bases. There are 15 residues in the CDR3. Germline trimming cut 5 bases from V and 6 bases from J; bases unmatched to any gene: 8. CDR1 GTSNPN and CDR2 SVGIG come from the germline V gene (reference sequence). As DNA, the CDR3 is TGTGCCTGGTCCCCGGGACAGGGCCCTAATTCACCCCTCCACTTT. This gives the protein CAWSPGQGPNSPLHF.

The V gene is TRBV3-1 (or the pseudogene TRBV3-2), the J gene TRBJ2-2; 8 nucleotides match TRBD1. Germline CDR1 and CDR2: LGHDT and YNNKEL (reference sequence). This CDR3 contains 17 residues. The junction had 8 bases not matched to a gene; V was cut back by 2 bases and J by 3 bases. Written as DNA, the CDR3 is TGTGCCAGCAGCCAACCTGACAGGGGAAGCCACACCGGGGAGCTGTTTTTT. Protein sequence: CASSQPDRGSHTGELFF.

The chain employs TRBV7-9 and TRBJ1-2, with 8 positions matching TRBD1. In germline, CDR1 is SEHNR, CDR2 FQNEAQ (reference sequence). CDR3 length: 12 residues. Trimming at V came to 5 bases and at J to 7 bases, leaving 3 bases not matched to a gene. CDR3 amino acids: CASSPDRAGYTF. The CDR3 DNA reads TGTGCCAGCAGCCCGGACAGGGCTGGCTACACCTTC.

This chain connects TRBV5-1 to TRBJ2-4; 9 nucleotides match TRBD1. CDR3 length equals 16 residues. V dropped 4 bases and J dropped 4; count of bases not matched to a gene: 9. Germline loops: CDR1 SGHRS, CDR2 YFSETQ. In nucleotides, the CDR3 is TGCGCCAGCAGCCGGGAAGGGACAGGGAATAAAAACATTCAGTACTTC. This encodes CASSREGTGNKNIQYF.

This chain connects TRBV3-1 (or the pseudogene TRBV3-2) to TRBJ2-3; 8 bases agree with TRBD1. The CDR3 has 15 amino acids. V shed 1 base and J 5 bases; nucleotides not matched to a gene: 5. Germline loops: CDR1 LGHDT, CDR2 YNNKEL (reference sequence). The CDR3 DNA sequence: TGTGCCAGCAGCCAAGCTGGACAGGGAAGAGATACGCAGTATTTT. Amino acids: CASSQAGQGRDTQYF.

The DNA of the CDR3 is TGCAGCGTCCACCCCGGGACAGCGAACACTGAAGCTTTCTTT. It translates to CSVHPGTANTEAFF. This chain joins TRBV29-1 and TRBJ1-1, with 7 bases matching TRBD1. This CDR3 contains 14 residues. After removal of 6 bases from V and 1 base from J, the junction contained 8 bases not matched to a gene. The germline V gene encodes CDR1 SQVTM and CDR2 ANQGSEA. The full variable domain, its missing parts supplied by reference TRBV29-1 and TRBJ1-1, is SAVISQKPSRDICQRGTSLTIQCQVDSQVTMMFWYRQQPGQSLTLIATANQGSEATYESGFVIDKFPISRPNLTFSTLTVSNMSPEDSSIYLCSVHPGTANTEAFFGQGTRLTVV.

J is TRBJ2-6 and V is TRBV5-1, with 8 bases aligning to TRBD1. V was clipped by 1 base and J by 0 bases; unmatched bases: 3. Germline assignment: CDR1 SGHRS and CDR2 YFSETQ. The CDR3 consists of 17 residues. CDR3: CASSLRTGSSGANVLTF. CDR3 DNA sequence: TGCGCCAGCAGCTTGAGGACAGGGTCCTCTGGGGCCAACGTCCTGACTTTC.

The chain is built from TRBV24-1 and TRBJ2-3; D is possibly TRBD1 (6 bases). Trimming removed 4 bases at V and 10 bases at J, with 26 bases between. CDR3 size: 17 residues. Germline V gene sequence: CDR1 KGHDR, CDR2 SFDVKD. The CDR3 DNA reads TGTGCCACCAGTGACCCAACGAGGGGGACCCCAGATGATCCGCAGTATTTT. Its translation: CATSDPTRGTPDDPQYF.

The chain employs TRBV6-1 and TRBJ1-2, with 8 bases aligning to TRBD1. The CDR3 length is 14 residues. J gave up 6 bases and V 2 bases, and 5 bases lay outside the gene matches. Germline-derived CDR1 and CDR2 are MNHNS and SASEGT. DNA for the CDR3: TGTGCCAGCAGTGAAAGACAGGGGAGGGATGGCTACACCTTC. Translating gives CASSERQGRDGYTF.

V gene TRBV4-1 combines with J gene TRBJ1-2, with D tentatively TRBD1 (5 bases). Germline V gives CDR1 MGHRA, CDR2 YSYEKL. The V end lost 2 bases, the J end lost 4 bases, and 8 bases lay between the germline ends. The CDR3 totals 13 residues. The CDR3 is CASSQQGPYGYTF. DNA of the CDR3: TGCGCCAGCAGCCAACAGGGTCCCTATGGCTACACCTTC.

This CDR3 reads CASSFGLAGINEQFF. DNA for the CDR3: TGTGCCAGCAGTTTTGGACTAGCGGGAATCAATGAGCAGTTCTTC. This rearrangement joins TRBV2 to TRBJ2-1, with 12 bases identical to TRBD2. Trimming at V came to 5 bases and at J to 6 bases, leaving 5 bases not matched to a gene. The CDR3 consists of 15 residues. Germline assignment: CDR1 SNHLY and CDR2 FYNNEI.

This clone was detected once. J is TRBJ2-1 and V is TRBV24-1; 8 bases line up with TRBD1. The CDR3 loop spans 17 amino acids. The germline V gene encodes CDR1 KGHDR and CDR2 SFDVKD. Trimming took 3 bases from V and 8 from J; bases not matched to a gene: 14. The CDR3 protein is CATSDTAGQGVMDEQFF. CDR3 nucleotide sequence: TGTGCCACCAGTGATACGGCAGGACAGGGTGTGATGGATGAGCAGTTCTTC.

The J gene is TRBJ2-5, the V gene TRBV5-1; the D gene is possibly TRBD2 (5 bases). CDR1 is SGHRS, CDR2 YFSETQ, per germline. CDR3 size: 12 residues. V dropped 4 bases and J dropped 5 bases, with 9 bases sitting between them. CDR3 protein: CASSDTGETQYF. In nucleotides, the CDR3 is TGCGCCAGCAGCGATACGGGGGAGACCCAGTACTTC.

This clone was observed once. The chain joins TRBV5-1 to TRBJ1-1, with unresolved D. From germline, CDR1 is SGHRS and CDR2 YFSETQ. With 2 bases removed from V and 0 bases from J, the gap between germline ends came to 14 bases. The CDR3 has 16 amino acids. CDR3 sequence: CASSFGGSAMNTEAFF. CDR3 DNA sequence: TGCGCCAGCAGCTTTGGAGGGTCTGCCATGAACACTGAAGCTTTCTTT.

V gene TRBV10-3 combines with J gene TRBJ1-2, with 11 bases fitting TRBD1. Germline assignment: CDR1 ENHRY and CDR2 SYGVKD. The CDR3 is 15 residues long. V was clipped by 6 bases and J by 3 bases; unmatched bases: 6. CDR3 DNA: TGTGCCATCAGAAAGGACAGGGGGCTTGACTATGGCTACACCTTC. Amino acid sequence: CAIRKDRGLDYGYTF.

V gene TRBV30 combines with J gene TRBJ2-7; D might be TRBD1 (5 bases). The CDR3 consists of 11 residues. Germline CDR1 GTSNPN, CDR2 SVGIG (reference sequence). V dropped 2 bases and J dropped 9 bases, with 11 bases sitting between them. CDR3: CAWSSGGAQYF. As DNA, the CDR3 is TGTGCCTGGAGTTCCGGTGGGGCGCAGTACTTC.

This clone was found once. This sequence joins TRBV7-3 and TRBJ2-5, with 9 bases that match TRBD1. CDR1 is SGHTA, CDR2 FQGTGA, per germline. This CDR3 contains 13 residues. The V gene end was trimmed by 4 bases and the J gene end by 5 bases; junction bases not matched to a gene: 2. The CDR3 bases are TGTGCCAGCAGCTCGGGGACAGGGGAGACCCAGTACTTC. It codes for CASSSGTGETQYF.

This clone occurred a few times. This sequence joins TRBV11-3 and TRBJ2-2; the match to TRBD1 covers 8 bases. The CDR3 covers 15 residues. Trimming cost V 5 bases and J 1 base; bases outside gene matches: 3. Germline assignment: CDR1 SGHNT and CDR2 YENEEA. DNA for the CDR3: TGTGCCAGCAGCCCAGGGGGCCTGAACACCGGGGAGCTGTTTTTT. This encodes CASSPGGLNTGELFF.